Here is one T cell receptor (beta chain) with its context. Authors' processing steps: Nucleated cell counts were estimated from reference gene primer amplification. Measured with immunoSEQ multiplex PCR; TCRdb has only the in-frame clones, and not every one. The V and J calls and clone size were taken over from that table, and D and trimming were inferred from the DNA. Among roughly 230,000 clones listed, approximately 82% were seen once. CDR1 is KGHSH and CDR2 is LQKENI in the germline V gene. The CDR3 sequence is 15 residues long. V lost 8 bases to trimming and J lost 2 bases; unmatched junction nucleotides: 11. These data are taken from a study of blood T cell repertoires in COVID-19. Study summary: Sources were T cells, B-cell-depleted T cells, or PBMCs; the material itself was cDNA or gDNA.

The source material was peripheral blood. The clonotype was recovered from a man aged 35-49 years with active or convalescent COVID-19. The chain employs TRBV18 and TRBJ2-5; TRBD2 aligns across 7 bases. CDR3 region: CASLRESGAQETQYF. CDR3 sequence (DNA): TGTGCCAGCCTCAGGGAAAGCGGGGCTCAAGAGACCCAGTACTTC.